This TCR beta chain was identified during a study of OX40 agonist ivuxolimab in advanced cancers. Across the study: Ivuxolimab, which is an agonistic anti-OX40 (CD134) antibody, was administered to the patients. Patients were treated with intravenous ivuxolimab, dosed at 0.01 to 10 mg/kg and infused every 2 weeks.

The V end was cut by 5 bases, the J end by 0 bases, with 8 bases between. Looked up from germline, CDR1 is SGDLS and CDR2 is YYNGEE. This CDR3 has 13 amino acids. Study observations and caveats: Circulating CD4+ and CD8+ T cells showed clonal expansion by week 6 at 0.1 to 3.0 mg/kg.

TCRdb's table, derived via immunoSEQ multiplex PCR, lists solely in-frame clones and lacks some. The profile shows around 62,000 clones, around 89% of them singletons. With respect to this clone: Its specificity is not known.

The origin of this receptor is an adult with an advanced solid tumor such as melanoma, head and neck, liver or kidney cancer. The V call is TRBV9, the J call TRBJ1-2; no clear D. This sample comprised CD4+ or CD8+ T cells sorted from blood, obtained in a trial of the OX40 agonist ivuxolimab. The CDR3 DNA reads as TGTGCCAGCAGTGAAATAACTAACTATGGCTACACCTTC. As protein: CASSEITNYGYTF.